This T cell receptor (beta chain) appears in the sequencing data of a study of PD-L1 blockade in urothelial cancer. For the study at large: About nine tenths of the roughly 29 patients comprised males who had bladder-origin urothelial cancer. Blood was tested 3 weeks (second dose) and 6 weeks into treatment.

Spiking each PCR with synthetic TCR analog templates was performed. The repertoire was sequenced with immunoSEQ multiplex PCR; TCRdb's copy has only in-frame clones and lacks some. Of roughly 50,000 clones in the sample, approximately 88% were seen once. Time point here: pretreatment peripheral blood. Locally advanced or metastatic urothelial carcinoma affected the patients. The germline V gene has CDR1 SGHTS and CDR2 YDEGEE. V lost 4 bases to trimming and J lost 3 bases; unmatched junction nucleotides: 2. CDR3 length: 15 amino acids. Sample: PBMCs, taken around atezolizumab (anti-PD-L1) treatment. The clonotype originates from a woman aged 55-70 years with urothelial cancer. J is TRBJ2-3 and V is TRBV5-8; 13 bases are a match to TRBD2. CDR3 amino acids: CASSPGLAGTDTQYF. Here the CDR3 DNA reads TGTGCCAGCAGCCCGGGACTAGCGGGAACAGATACGCAGTATTTT.